Each of the 18 T cell receptor beta chains below was sequenced from the same sample in a study of T-cell memory formation after mild COVID-19. In TCRdb, the 5' RACE reads were re-called with MiXCR into one record per CDR3 protein. Among around 200,000 distinct CDR3 sequences listed, about 27% were seen once. Sequenced sample: PBMCs or a T cell subset sorted from them (not recorded which). Source of these receptors: an adult woman who had mild COVID-19 (a few samples of this study predate the infection). Cell type and time point are not known.

The chain uses TRBV29-1 and TRBJ1-1; maybe TRBD1 (5 bases). V was clipped by 5 bases and J by 1 base, with 11 bases between them. CDR1 is SQVTM, CDR2 ANQGSEA, per germline. CDR3 length: 13 amino acids. As DNA, the CDR3 is TGCAGCGTTAGCCGGGGGACGAACACTGAAGCTTTCTTT. This codes for CSVSRGTNTEAFF.

The genes are TRBV3-1 and TRBJ2-6; 8 bases map to TRBD1. The CDR3 totals 15 residues. V shed 7 bases, J shed 3 bases, and the junction held 5 bases outside the gene matches. Germline V gene data show CDR1 as LGHDT and CDR2 as YNNKEL (reference sequence). The CDR3 loop is CASKSGGIGANVLTF. The CDR3 region has the DNA TGTGCCAGCAAGTCAGGGGGCATTGGGGCCAACGTCCTGACTTTC.

The chain links TRBV7-3 to TRBJ2-1; D might be TRBD1 (6 bases). CDR3 length equals 14 residues. Germline-derived CDR1 and CDR2 are SGHTA and FQGTGA. V lost 4 bases and J lost 6, with 13 bases in between. The CDR3 coding sequence is TGTGCCAGCAGCTCAAGTAGGGGGATCAATGAGCAGTTCTTC. Translating it yields CASSSSRGINEQFF.

This clonotype was seen ten or more times. J is TRBJ1-6 and V is TRBV11-3; D gene unclear. V was trimmed by 3 bases and J by 10 bases, leaving 13 bases between them. The CDR3 extends over 14 amino acids. The germline gives CDR1 SGHNT, CDR2 YENEEA. CDR3 DNA sequence: TGTGCCAGCAGCTTCGTAACCAGTGAATCACCCCTCCACTTT. Protein product: CASSFVTSESPLHF.

The table lists this clonotype with a few counts. The J gene is TRBJ1-1, the V gene TRBV9, with D perhaps TRBD1 (5 bases). V lost 0 bases to trimming and J lost 4 bases, with 19 bases between them. This CDR3 spans 17 amino acids. Germline CDR1 reads SGDLS; CDR2 reads YYNGEE. The CDR3, as DNA: TGTGCCAGCAGCGTAGCTAAGGAGGGGCTAAGGACCACTGAAGCTTTCTTT. Residues: CASSVAKEGLRTTEAFF.

This clonotype was counted a few times. The genes are TRBV15 and TRBJ2-7; tentative D call: TRBD2 (6 bases). CDR3 length: 15 residues. V shed 4 bases and J shed 3 bases, with 16 bases lying between them. Germline CDR1 reads LNHNV; CDR2 reads YYDKDF (reference sequence). The CDR3 DNA follows: TGTGCCACCAGCATGGCCCCGGGACTGGGCTACGAGCAGTACTTC. Translating gives CATSMAPGLGYEQYF.

Concerning this clonotype itself: A single base separates this from a much larger clone, so it may be a read error. The genes are TRBV7-2 and TRBJ2-7; 12 bases agree with TRBD1. The CDR3 runs 14 residues. V gave up 4 bases and J gave up 5 bases; unmatched junction bases: 3. Germline lookup yields CDR1 SGHTA and CDR2 FQGNSA. Written as DNA, the CDR3 is TGTGCCAGCAGCTCCGGGACAGGGGGCAACGAGCAGTACTTC. Amino acid sequence: CASSSGTGGNEQYF.

The chain employs TRBV7-8 and TRBJ1-6; D gene ambiguous. In germline, CDR1 is SGHVS, CDR2 FQNEAQ. Trimming took off 1 base at V and 8 bases at J, with 9 bases between the two ends. The CDR3 has 14 amino acids. The CDR3 loop is CASSLVAGDSPLHF. DNA of the CDR3: TGTGCCAGCAGCTTAGTTGCCGGGGATTCACCCCTCCACTTT.

The rearrangement joins TRBV7-2 to TRBJ1-6; 10 bases agree with TRBD1. The ends lost 4 bases at V and 10 bases at J; junction bases unmatched: 7. The CDR3 totals 15 residues. Germline-derived CDR1 and CDR2 are SGHTA and FQGNSA. The CDR3, as DNA: TGTGCCAGCAGCTCCAGGACAGGGGGTGGGTCACCCCTCCACTTT. This sequence encodes CASSSRTGGGSPLHF.

The chain links TRBV3-1 to TRBJ2-5; the D gene is possibly TRBD2 (6 bases). Germline V gene data show CDR1 as LGHDT and CDR2 as YNNKEL (reference sequence). The ends were cut back, 1 base at V and 5 bases at J, with 17 bases in the middle. The CDR3 has 16 residues. The CDR3 bases are TGTGCCAGCAGCCAAGTCGCCGCACTAGGAGGGGAGACCCAGTACTTC. Its protein product is CASSQVAALGGETQYF.

A few counts support this clonotype. The chain couples TRBV4-1 to TRBJ1-1; a weak D match, TRBD1 (5 bases). The CDR3 loop spans 14 amino acids. Between the trimmed V and J ends, which lost 3 bases and 7 bases, there was a span of 15 bases. CDR1 MGHRA and CDR2 YSYEKL come from the germline V gene. CDR3 sequence: CASSHPAGQIEAFF. CDR3 in DNA: TGCGCCAGCAGCCACCCCGCGGGGCAGATTGAAGCTTTCTTT.

This clonotype has only a few counts. The chain employs TRBV2 and TRBJ2-2, with D maybe TRBD2 (5 bases). The CDR3 length is 15 residues. The germline V gene encodes CDR1 SNHLY and CDR2 FYNNEI. The V gene lost 4 bases and the J gene lost 5 bases, with 14 bases spanning the gap. This CDR3 is CASSVVAGGTGELFF. The CDR3 DNA follows: TGTGCCAGCAGTGTTGTCGCGGGCGGAACCGGGGAGCTGTTTTTT.

This clonotype was observed at least ten times. The chain joins TRBV5-1 to TRBJ2-7, with TRBD2 matching 11 bases. Germline V lookup: CDR1 SGHRS, CDR2 YFSETQ. V shed 4 bases, J shed 7 bases, and the junction held 10 bases outside the gene matches. The CDR3 has 15 amino acids. CDR3 region: CASSPTSGTTVEQYF. The CDR3 DNA follows: TGCGCCAGCAGCCCGACTAGCGGGACTACCGTTGAGCAGTACTTC.

This chain connects TRBV27 to TRBJ2-6; TRBD1 might be the D (6 bases). Between the trimmed V and J ends, which lost 2 bases and 2 bases, there was a span of 7 bases. This CDR3 is 15 amino acids long. In germline, CDR1 is MNHEY, CDR2 SMNVEV (reference sequence). The CDR3, as DNA: TGTGCCAGCAGTTTACAGGGGCCTGGGGCCAACGTCCTGACTTTC. Translated: CASSLQGPGANVLTF.

The rearrangement uses TRBV7-8 and TRBJ1-2, with 7 positions matching TRBD1. This CDR3 contains 15 residues. V shed 4 bases and J 5 bases; nucleotides not matched to a gene: 10. From germline, CDR1 is SGHVS and CDR2 FQNEAQ. The CDR3 protein is CASSWREGALYGYTF. The CDR3 DNA reads as TGTGCCAGCAGCTGGAGGGAGGGGGCGCTTTATGGCTACACCTTC.

The sample holds a few counts of this clonotype. V gene TRBV7-6 combines with J gene TRBJ2-1; D uncertain. CDR1 SGHVS and CDR2 FNYEAQ come from the germline V gene. The CDR3 extends over 15 amino acids. Trimming shortened V by 2 bases and J by 7 bases, and 15 bases separated the two germline ends. CDR3 region: CASSLSVVGANEQFF. In DNA form, the CDR3 reads TGTGCCAGCAGCTTATCGGTAGTGGGCGCGAATGAGCAGTTCTTC.

In its sample, this clonotype was seen a few times. This rearrangement joins TRBV27 to TRBJ1-6; TRBD1 agrees at 8 bases. CDR3 length: 14 residues. Germline lookup yields CDR1 MNHEY and CDR2 SMNVEV (reference sequence). Unmatched junction bases numbered 12, after V lost 10 bases and J lost 10 bases. The CDR3 region is CATSDRGVRSPLHF. In DNA, the CDR3 is TGTGCCACCTCCGACAGGGGCGTCAGATCACCCCTCCACTTT.

Only a few counts were recorded for this clonotype. The chain has TRBV12-3 or TRBV12-4 and TRBJ2-2; either TRBD1 or TRBD2 may fit D (6 bases each). Trimming pared 10 bases from V and 2 bases from J, leaving 17 bases between. This CDR3 has 15 residues. CDR3 loop: CATSGGGTNTGELFF. The CDR3 bases are TGTGCCACCTCCGGTGGGGGGACAAACACCGGGGAGCTGTTTTTT.